These T cell receptor beta chains were read from a single sample in a study of blood T cell repertoires in COVID-19. Profiling relied on immunoSEQ multiplex PCR, and the TCRdb table lists in-frame clones only, not all of them. Here the sample spans 300,000 to 350,000 clones, around 89% being singletons. Sequencing was performed on peripheral blood. The receptors were sampled from a woman aged 40 to 55 with COVID-19, enrolled during active disease. Both conserved end residues are part of each CDR3. D genes are given only for firm matches. Clone size is not always given. Where it is, it says once, few, many or a class for expanded clones.

j_call v_call d_call clone_size cdr3_aa cdr3_nt
TRBJ2-7 TRBV29-1 - - CSVRDSAYEQYF TGCAGCGTCCGGGACTCCGCCTACGAGCAGTACTTC
TRBJ1-1 TRBV28 TRBD1 - CASSRQGQNTEAFF TGTGCCAGCAGCCGACAGGGGCAGAACACTGAAGCTTTCTTT
TRBJ1-2 TRBV27 TRBD1 once CASGGRDRGLSYTF TGTGCCAGCGGGGGTCGGGACAGGGGGTTGAGCTACACCTTC
TRBJ1-4 TRBV28 - - CASRKTATNEKLFF TGTGCCAGCAGGAAGACAGCAACTAATGAAAAACTGTTTTTT
TRBJ1-1 TRBV2 - - CASRGRTGGTEAFF TGTGCCAGCAGGGGCCGGACGGGGGGGACTGAAGCTTTCTTT
TRBJ1-1 TRBV5-6 - - CASSWGDVLSYTEAFF TGTGCCAGCAGCTGGGGGGACGTCTTGTCTTACACTGAAGCTTTCTTT
TRBJ2-2 TRBV9 TRBD1 - CASSVPTGGGTGELFF TGTGCCAGCAGCGTACCCACAGGGGGCGGTACCGGGGAGCTGTTTTTT
TRBJ1-1 TRBV5-6 - - CASSPDRFMDTEAFF TGTGCCAGCAGCCCTGACAGGTTCATGGACACTGAAGCTTTCTTT
TRBJ2-2 TRBV7-9 TRBD1 - CASSSLLGGRGTGELFF TGTGCCAGCAGTTCTCTCCTAGGGGGCAGGGGCACCGGGGAGCTGTTTTTT
TRBJ2-6 TRBV7-8 TRBD1 - CASSPGQGAAGANVLTF TGTGCCAGCAGCCCCGGACAGGGGGCGGCTGGGGCCAACGTCCTGACTTTC
TRBJ1-1 TRBV5-4 TRBD1 - CASSLGQGGNTEAFF TGTGCCAGCAGCTTGGGGCAGGGGGGGAACACTGAAGCTTTCTTT
TRBJ1-5 TRBV4-1 - - CASSQADLSNQPQHF TGCGCCAGCAGCCAGGCGGATCTTAGCAATCAGCCCCAGCATTTT
TRBJ2-7 TRBV27 - - CASSPLAGRGYEQYF TGTGCCAGCAGTCCCCTGGCGGGAAGGGGCTACGAGCAGTACTTC
TRBJ2-5 TRBV27 TRBD2 - CASSLGTSGRGETQYF TGTGCCAGCAGTTTGGGAACTAGCGGGAGAGGGGAGACCCAGTACTTC
TRBJ1-1 TRBV5-8 - few CASSLTGPNTEAFF TGTGCCAGCAGCTTGACAGGTCCAAACACTGAAGCTTTCTTT
TRBJ1-1 TRBV28 - - CASSLSGVGTEAFF TGTGCCAGCAGTTTATCAGGGGTGGGCACTGAAGCTTTCTTT
TRBJ2-3 TRBV19 - - CASSSGVTQYF TGTGCCAGTAGCTCGGGGGTCACGCAGTATTTT
TRBJ2-3 TRBV5-1 TRBD2 - CASTPLWRRERKDTQYF TGCGCCAGCACCCCGTTATGGAGGCGGGAGAGGAAAGATACGCAGTATTTT
TRBJ1-1 TRBV5-5 - - CASTPTGEVWTEAFF TGTGCCAGCACCCCTACTGGTGAGGTTTGGACTGAAGCTTTCTTT
TRBJ1-1 TRBV5-5 - - CASSLRTANTEAFF TGTGCCAGCAGCTTGCGGACAGCGAACACTGAAGCTTTCTTT
TRBJ1-5 TRBV28 - - CASSPMEGGWMEPQHF TGTGCCAGCAGCCCCATGGAGGGAGGGTGGATGGAGCCCCAGCATTTT
TRBJ2-1 TRBV21-1 - - CASSRRVRNEQFF TGTGCCAGCAGCCGCAGGGTTAGGAATGAGCAGTTCTTC
TRBJ1-6 TRBV25-1 TRBD1 - CASSGDRDMDWPLHF TGTGCCAGCAGTGGGGACAGGGATATGGATTGGCCCCTCCACTTT
TRBJ2-5 TRBV12-3/TRBV12-4 - - CASSLRLKETQYF TGTGCCAGCAGTTTGCGGCTGAAAGAGACCCAGTACTTC
TRBJ2-1 TRBV20-1 - - CSARERSEQFF TGCAGTGCTAGAGAGAGGAGTGAGCAGTTCTTC
TRBJ2-3 TRBV5-1 TRBD2 - CASSPGLAGGEDTQYF TGCGCCAGCAGCCCTGGACTAGCGGGAGGGGAAGATACGCAGTATTTT
TRBJ1-2 TRBV5-4 TRBD1 - CASSWSRGQGAGGYTF TGTGCCAGCAGCTGGAGTCGGGGACAGGGGGCAGGTGGCTACACCTTC
TRBJ1-2 TRBV2 - - CAVQGQAPFSGYTF TGTGCCGTCCAGGGGCAGGCCCCCTTTTCCGGCTACACCTTC
TRBJ1-2 TRBV7-2 TRBD1 - CASSWTGDVWYGYTF TGTGCCAGCAGCTGGACAGGGGACGTTTGGTATGGCTACACCTTC
TRBJ1-2 TRBV6-1 TRBD1 - CASSEGQGVGYTF TGTGCCAGCAGTGAAGGACAGGGAGTCGGCTACACCTTC
TRBJ1-6 TRBV3-1/TRBV3-2 - - CASSLRQDFNSPLHF TGTGCCAGCAGCCTTAGACAGGATTTTAATTCACCCCTCCACTTT
TRBJ2-3 TRBV3-1/TRBV3-2 - - CASSPRGSWQGDTQYF TGTGCCAGCAGCCCCCGGGGATCCTGGCAAGGGGATACGCAGTATTTT
TRBJ2-2 TRBV15 - - CATSRVRGPGELFF TGTGCCACCAGCAGAGTCAGGGGACCCGGGGAGCTGTTTTTT
TRBJ2-3 TRBV3-1/TRBV3-2 - - CASSQASGADTQYF TGTGCCAGCAGCCAAGCCTCCGGAGCAGATACGCAGTATTTT